This TCR beta chain came from a study of blood T cell repertoires in COVID-19. On the study more broadly: Material from acute and convalescent COVID-19 was sourced from the United States, Italy and Spain. The cDNA or gDNA used as material had been derived from T cells, B-cell-depleted T cells, or PBMCs.

Original methodology: Amplification of reference gene primers provided the estimated nucleated cell counts. This table comes from immunoSEQ multiplex PCR, and its TCRdb copy is limited to in-frame clones, with some not included. That table furnishes V, J and clone size, whereas the DNA furnished D and trimming. The data contain 30,000 to 35,000 clones, approximately 78% of them singletons. The CDR3 has 16 residues. Trimming took 0 bases from V and 5 from J; bases not matched to a gene: 10. Germline loops: CDR1 SGHNT, CDR2 YYREEE (reference sequence). Sequencing was done on a sample of peripheral blood. The chain combines TRBV5-4 with TRBJ2-7, with 8 bases fitting TRBD2. This TCR came from a woman aged 60-75 years with acute or convalescent COVID-19. This chain's CDR3 is CASSLVSGGAMDEQYF. CDR3 in DNA: TGTGCCAGCAGCTTGGTATCGGGGGGGGCGATGGACGAGCAGTACTTC.